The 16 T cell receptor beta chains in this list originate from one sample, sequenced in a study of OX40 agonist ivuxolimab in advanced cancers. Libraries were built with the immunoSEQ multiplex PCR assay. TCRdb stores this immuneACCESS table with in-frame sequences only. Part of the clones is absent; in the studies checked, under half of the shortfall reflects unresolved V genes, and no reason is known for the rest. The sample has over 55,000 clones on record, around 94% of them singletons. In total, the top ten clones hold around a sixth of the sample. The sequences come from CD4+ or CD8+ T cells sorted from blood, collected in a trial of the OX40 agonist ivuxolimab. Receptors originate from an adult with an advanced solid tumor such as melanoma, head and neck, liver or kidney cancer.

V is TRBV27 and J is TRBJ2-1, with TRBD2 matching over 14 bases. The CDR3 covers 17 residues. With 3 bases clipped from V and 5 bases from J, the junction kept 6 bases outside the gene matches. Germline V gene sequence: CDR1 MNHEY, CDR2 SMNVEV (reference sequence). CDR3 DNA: TGTGCCAGCAGTTTCTTCGGGACTAGCGGGGGAGACAATGAGCAGTTCTTC. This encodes CASSFFGTSGGDNEQFF.

The CDR3 sequence: CASSFPDRVNEQFF. CDR3 coding DNA: TGTGCCAGCAGCTTCCCGGACAGGGTTAATGAGCAGTTCTTC. The rearrangement joins TRBV7-6 to TRBJ2-1, with TRBD1 matching over 8 bases. The J segment lost 7 bases and the V segment lost 3 bases, leaving 5 bases of the junction unmatched. Germline V lookup: CDR1 SGHVS, CDR2 FNYEAQ. The CDR3 extends over 14 amino acids.

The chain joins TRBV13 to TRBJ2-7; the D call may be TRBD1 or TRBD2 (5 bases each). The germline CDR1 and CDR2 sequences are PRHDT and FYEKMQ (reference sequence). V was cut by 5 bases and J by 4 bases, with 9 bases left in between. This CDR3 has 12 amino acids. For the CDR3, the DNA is TGTGCCAGCAGCCTAGAGGGGTACGAGCAGTACTTC. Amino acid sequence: CASSLEGYEQYF.

CDR3 nucleotides: TGCGCCAGCAGCCAAGATAGGGCGGTCTCCTACAATGAGCAGTTCTTC. Its protein is CASSQDRAVSYNEQFF. The rearrangement joins TRBV4-1 to TRBJ2-1, with unresolved D. Trimming removed 0 bases at V and 0 bases at J, with 9 bases between. The CDR3 loop spans 16 amino acids. CDR1 and CDR2 from the germline V gene are MGHRA and YSYEKL.

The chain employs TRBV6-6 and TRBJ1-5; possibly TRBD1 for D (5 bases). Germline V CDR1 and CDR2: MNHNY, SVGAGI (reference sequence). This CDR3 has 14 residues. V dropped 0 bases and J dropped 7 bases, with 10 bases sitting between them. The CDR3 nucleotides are TGTGCCAGCAGTTACTCGGGGGGAGAGCAGCCCCAGCATTTT. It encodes CASSYSGGEQPQHF.

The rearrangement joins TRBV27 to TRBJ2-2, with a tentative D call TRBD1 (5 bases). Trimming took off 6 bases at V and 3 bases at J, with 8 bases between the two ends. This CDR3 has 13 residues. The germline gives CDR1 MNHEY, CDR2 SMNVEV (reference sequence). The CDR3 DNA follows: TGTGCCAGCAGACCAGGGTACACCGGGGAGCTGTTTTTT. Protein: CASRPGYTGELFF.

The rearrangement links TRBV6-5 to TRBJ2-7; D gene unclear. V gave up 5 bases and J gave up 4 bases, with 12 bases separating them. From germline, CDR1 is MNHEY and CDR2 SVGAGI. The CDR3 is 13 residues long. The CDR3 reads CASSRRATYEQYF. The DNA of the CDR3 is TGTGCCAGCAGTCGTCGGGCCACTTACGAGCAGTACTTC.

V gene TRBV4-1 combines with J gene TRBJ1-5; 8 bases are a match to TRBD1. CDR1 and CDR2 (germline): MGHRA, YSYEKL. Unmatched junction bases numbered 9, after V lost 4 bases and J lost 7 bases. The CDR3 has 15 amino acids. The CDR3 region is CASSLTGAANQPQHF. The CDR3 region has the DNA TGCGCCAGCAGCCTGACAGGGGCCGCCAACCAGCCCCAGCATTTT.

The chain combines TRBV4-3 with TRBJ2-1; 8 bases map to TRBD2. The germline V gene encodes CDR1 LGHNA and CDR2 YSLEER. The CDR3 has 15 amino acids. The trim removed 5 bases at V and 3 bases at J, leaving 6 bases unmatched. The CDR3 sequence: CASSETSAIYNEQFF. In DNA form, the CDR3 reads TGCGCCAGCAGCGAGACTAGCGCTATCTACAATGAGCAGTTCTTC.

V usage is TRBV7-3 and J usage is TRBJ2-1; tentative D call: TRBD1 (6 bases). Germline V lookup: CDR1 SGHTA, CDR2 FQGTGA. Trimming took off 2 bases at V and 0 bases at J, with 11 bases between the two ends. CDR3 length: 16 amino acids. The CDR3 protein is CASSLGVDSSYNEQFF. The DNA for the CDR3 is TGTGCCAGCAGCTTAGGCGTGGACAGCTCCTACAATGAGCAGTTCTTC.

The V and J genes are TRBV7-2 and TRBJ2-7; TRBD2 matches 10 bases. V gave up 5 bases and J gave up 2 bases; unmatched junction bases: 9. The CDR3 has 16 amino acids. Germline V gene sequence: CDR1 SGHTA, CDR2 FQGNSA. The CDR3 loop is CASSPQPSGRPYEQYF. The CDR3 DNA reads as TGTGCCAGCAGCCCCCAGCCTAGCGGGAGACCCTACGAGCAGTACTTC.

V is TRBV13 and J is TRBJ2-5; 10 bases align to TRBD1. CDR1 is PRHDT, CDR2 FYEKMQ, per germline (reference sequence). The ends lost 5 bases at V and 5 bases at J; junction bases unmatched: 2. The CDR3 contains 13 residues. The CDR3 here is CASSRTGGETQYF. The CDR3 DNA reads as TGTGCCAGCAGCCGGACAGGGGGGGAGACCCAGTACTTC.

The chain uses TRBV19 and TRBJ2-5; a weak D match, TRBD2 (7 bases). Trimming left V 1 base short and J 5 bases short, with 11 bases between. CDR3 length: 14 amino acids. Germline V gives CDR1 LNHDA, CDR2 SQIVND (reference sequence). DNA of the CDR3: TGTGCCAGTAGTATAGGAGGGGGAGGGGAGACCCAGTACTTC. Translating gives CASSIGGGGETQYF.

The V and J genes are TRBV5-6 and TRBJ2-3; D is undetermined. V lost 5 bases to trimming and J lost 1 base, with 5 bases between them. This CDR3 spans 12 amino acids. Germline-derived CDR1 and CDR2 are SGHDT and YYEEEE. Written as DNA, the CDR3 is TGTGCCAGCAGATCTGGCACAGATACGCAGTATTTT. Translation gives CASRSGTDTQYF.

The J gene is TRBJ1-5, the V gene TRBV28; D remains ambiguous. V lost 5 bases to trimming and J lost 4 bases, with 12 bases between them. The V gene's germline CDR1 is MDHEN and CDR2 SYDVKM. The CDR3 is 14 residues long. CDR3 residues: CASSPRVGNQPQHF. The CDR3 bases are TGTGCCAGCAGTCCCCGCGTGGGTAATCAGCCCCAGCATTTT.

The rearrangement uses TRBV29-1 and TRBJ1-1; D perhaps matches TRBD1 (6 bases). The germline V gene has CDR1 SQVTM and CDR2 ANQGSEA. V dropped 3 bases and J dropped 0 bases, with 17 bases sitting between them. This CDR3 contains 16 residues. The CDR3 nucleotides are TGCAGCGTTGACCGGGGGCTGGATGGGGTGAACACTGAAGCTTTCTTT. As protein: CSVDRGLDGVNTEAFF.